This TCR beta chain derives from a study of T cells in Graves' hyperthyroidism and ophthalmopathy (dated by TCRdb to the late 2010s). Background for the entire study: Peripheral blood was sampled at the time of initial diagnosis, prior to any treatment. In addition, the study compared T-cell repertoires in thyroid tissue and in blood from about 6 Graves' hyperthyroidism patients. According to the paper, TCR Vbeta CDR3 sequencing was carried out on about 140 peripheral blood samples, which came from over 40 ophthalmopathy, about 75 hyperthyroidism and approximately 17 progressor patients. Whether ophthalmopathy could be predicted prospectively was tested in an independent validation cohort made up of about 18 hyperthyroidism patients plus 17 patients who later progressed to ophthalmopathy. After blood sampling, hyperthyroidism patients were treated with methimazole at a starting dose of 30 mg daily, and ophthalmopathy patients were treated with high-dose intravenous methylprednisolone. The 100 or so discovery patients were randomly divided into training and test sets at a 7:3 ratio. To identify distinguishing TCR V-J signatures, a discovery cohort of about 95 patients was used, comprising 40 to 45 with Graves' ophthalmopathy and approximately 58 with stable Graves' hyperthyroidism.

The germline V gene specifies MNHNS as CDR1 and SASEGT as CDR2. From cysteine to phenylalanine, the CDR3 is 14 amino acids long. The sequence is cut down to CDR3 DNA, 42 bases in frame from base 1. The V end loses 6 bases and the J end loses 6 bases, and a stretch of 16 bases separates them. Details on this clonotype: Its binding antigen is unknown. Base qualities are not provided; no much larger clone lies one nucleotide away.

Stable Graves' hyperthyroidism was defined as no progression to ophthalmopathy during 18 months of follow-up. Hyperthyroidism patients were newly diagnosed, had a disease duration of under 2 months, and were aged 18 to 65 years. Patients with uncontrolled infections, other autoimmune diseases, pregnancy or lactation were excluded. Clinical symptoms, serum thyroxine and TRAb, thyroid ultrasound, and orbital computed tomography formed the basis for the diagnoses. PBMCs were separated from over 9 ml of fresh peripheral blood using Ficoll-Paque density gradient centrifugation. Trizol reagent was used to extract total RNA, and RNA quality was then checked on an Agilent 2100 Bioanalyzer. Paper-wide results and their limitations: Most expanded thyroid clonotypes (frequency above 0.001) were also detected in blood, suggesting blood repertoires may reflect thyroid immune responses. Sample size was not statistically predetermined, and investigators were not blinded to group allocation. In cross-validation, a model built on a 13 V-J signature told ophthalmopathy apart from stable hyperthyroidism with 87.88% sensitivity and around 83% specificity, and in testing the same model reached 80%/75%. In validation, the model predicted progression to ophthalmopathy a median of around six months before onset, with roughly 68% sensitivity and nearly 75% specificity.

The TCR beta CDR3 regions were amplified from RNA transcripts. A first-round RT-PCR of the TCR CDR3 used the HTBI primer set with the Qiagen OneStep RT-PCR kit. Libraries were constructed in a second round of multiplex PCR, after which size selection and purification were carried out. Paired-end sequencing of the libraries was performed with 100 bp reads on an Illumina HiSeq2000. Turning to the authors' computational methods: SOAPnuke was used to process the raw data, throwing out any read that contained adapters or uncalled bases, had a mean Phred below 15, or lacked an exact constant-primer or identifier match. High-quality paired reads were merged using COPE v1.2.5, and each unique nucleotide sequence was defined as a clonotype. Clonotypes were aligned to IMGT TRBV, TRBD and TRBJ reference segments using MiTCR v1.1. The analysis included only V-J combinations with a frequency above 0.0001, which together covered 99% to 99.2% of the repertoires. The TCS score was defined as the ratio of F50 (clonal expansion) to E x V (chaos), calculated using BLOSUM62-based TCRdist between CDR3 peptides within each V-J. Welch's t-statistics and random forest reduced roughly 540 V-J features to roughly 13, which were used in a naive Bayes classifier (R e1071). TCRdb trimmed the raw reads at Q25, called clones with MiXCR and kept productive beta chains. Merged by CDR3 protein, the rows form single entries marked with the most common genes and DNA. The V and J calls were not made by the authors but by TCRdb's processing. Counted in this sample were approximately 740,000 distinct CDR3 sequences; 14% of them appeared once. Of the sample, 10% to 13% falls within the top ten clones.

Sequenced sample: blood. In this chain, TRBV6-1 is recombined with TRBJ2-3; the D gene is possibly TRBD1 or TRBD2, with 5 bases matching each. This clonotype was sampled from a woman younger than 30 with Graves' hyperthyroidism. The nucleotide sequence reads as follows: TGTGCCAGCAGATTGGGACGGGGAAGGGATACGCAGTATTTT. Its coded protein is CASRLGRGRDTQYF.